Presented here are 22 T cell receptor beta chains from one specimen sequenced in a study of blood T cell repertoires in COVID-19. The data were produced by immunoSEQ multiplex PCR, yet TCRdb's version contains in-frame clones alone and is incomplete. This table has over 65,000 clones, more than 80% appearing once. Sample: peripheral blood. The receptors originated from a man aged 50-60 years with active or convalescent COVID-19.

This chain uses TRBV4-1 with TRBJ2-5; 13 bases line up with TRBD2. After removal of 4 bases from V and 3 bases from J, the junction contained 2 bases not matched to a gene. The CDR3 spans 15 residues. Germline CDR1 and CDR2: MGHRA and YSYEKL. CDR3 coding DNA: TGCGCCAGCAGCCTCGGACTAGCGGGGGAAGAGACCCAGTACTTC. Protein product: CASSLGLAGEETQYF.

This CDR3 reads CASSLFGGYEQYF. CDR3 bases: TGTGCCAGCAGCTTGTTCGGGGGCTACGAGCAGTACTTC. The chain carries TRBV5-4 and TRBJ2-7, with a tentative D call TRBD2 (6 bases). Germline CDR1 reads SGHNT; CDR2 reads YYREEE (reference sequence). The length of the CDR3 is 13 residues. Trimming left V 1 base short and J 3 bases short, with 8 bases between.

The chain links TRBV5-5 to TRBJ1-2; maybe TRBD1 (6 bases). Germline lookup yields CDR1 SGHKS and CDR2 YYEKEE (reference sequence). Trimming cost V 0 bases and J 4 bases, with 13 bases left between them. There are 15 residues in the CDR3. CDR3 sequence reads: CASSLEQGLPYGYTF. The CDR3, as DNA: TGTGCCAGCAGCTTGGAACAGGGCCTTCCCTATGGCTACACCTTC.

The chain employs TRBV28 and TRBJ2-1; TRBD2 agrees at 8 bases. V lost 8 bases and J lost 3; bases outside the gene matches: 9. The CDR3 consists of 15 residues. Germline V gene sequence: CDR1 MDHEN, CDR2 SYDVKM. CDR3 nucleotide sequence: TGTGCCAGCGAAAGATCGGGACTAGGCTACAATGAGCAGTTCTTC. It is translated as CASERSGLGYNEQFF.

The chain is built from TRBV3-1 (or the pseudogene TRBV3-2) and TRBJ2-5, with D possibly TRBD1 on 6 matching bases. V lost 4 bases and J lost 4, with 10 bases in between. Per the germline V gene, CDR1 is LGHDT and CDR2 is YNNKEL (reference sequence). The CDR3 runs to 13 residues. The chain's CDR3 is CASSPQGTETQYF. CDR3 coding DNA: TGTGCCAGCAGCCCTCAGGGGACAGAGACCCAGTACTTC.

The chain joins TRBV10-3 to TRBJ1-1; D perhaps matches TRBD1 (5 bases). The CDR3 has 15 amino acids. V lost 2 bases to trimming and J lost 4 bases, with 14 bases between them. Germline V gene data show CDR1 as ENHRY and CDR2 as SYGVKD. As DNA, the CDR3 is TGTGCCATCAGTGAGGTGACAGTGAGTAGCACTGAAGCTTTCTTT. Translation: CAISEVTVSSTEAFF.

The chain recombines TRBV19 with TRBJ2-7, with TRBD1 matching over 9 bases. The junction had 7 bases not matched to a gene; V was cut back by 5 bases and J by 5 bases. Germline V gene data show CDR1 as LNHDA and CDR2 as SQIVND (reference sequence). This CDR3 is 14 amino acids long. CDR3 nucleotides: TGTGCCAGTAGTGGCCGGGACAGGGCCCACGAGCAGTACTTC. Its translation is CASSGRDRAHEQYF.

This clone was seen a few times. CDR3 loop: CASSGGGPGSYNSPLHF. DNA for the CDR3: TGTGCCAGCAGCGGAGGAGGGCCAGGCTCCTATAATTCACCCCTCCACTTT. This rearrangement joins TRBV5-4 to TRBJ1-6; D remains unclear. The CDR3 spans 17 residues. Trimming shortened V by 4 bases and J by 0 bases, and 14 bases separated the two germline ends. Per germline, CDR1 SGHNT and CDR2 YYREEE (reference sequence).

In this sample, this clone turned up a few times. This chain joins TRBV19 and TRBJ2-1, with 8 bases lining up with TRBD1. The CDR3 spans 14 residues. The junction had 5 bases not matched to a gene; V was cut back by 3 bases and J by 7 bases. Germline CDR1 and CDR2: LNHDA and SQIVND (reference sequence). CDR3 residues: CASSIQGARNEQFF. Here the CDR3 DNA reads TGTGCCAGTAGTATTCAGGGGGCGAGGAATGAGCAGTTCTTC.

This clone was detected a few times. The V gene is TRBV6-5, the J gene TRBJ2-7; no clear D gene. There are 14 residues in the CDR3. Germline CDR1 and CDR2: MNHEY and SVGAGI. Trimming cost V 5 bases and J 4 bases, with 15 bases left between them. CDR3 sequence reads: CASSPLGPGYEQYF. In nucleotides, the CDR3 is TGTGCCAGCAGTCCGTTGGGCCCTGGGTACGAGCAGTACTTC.

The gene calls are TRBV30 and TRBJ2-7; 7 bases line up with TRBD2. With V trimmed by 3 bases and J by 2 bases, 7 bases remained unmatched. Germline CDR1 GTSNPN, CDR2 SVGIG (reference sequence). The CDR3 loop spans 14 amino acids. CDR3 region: CAWRRAGRAYEQYF. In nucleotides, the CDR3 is TGTGCCTGGAGAAGGGCAGGGAGGGCCTACGAGCAGTACTTC.

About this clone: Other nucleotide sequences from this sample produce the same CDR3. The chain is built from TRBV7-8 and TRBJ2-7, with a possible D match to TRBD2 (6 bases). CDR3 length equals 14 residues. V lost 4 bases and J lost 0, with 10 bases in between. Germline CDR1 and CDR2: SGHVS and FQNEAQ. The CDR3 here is CASSSLGGSYEQYF. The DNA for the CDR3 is TGTGCCAGCAGCTCCTTGGGGGGCTCCTACGAGCAGTACTTC.

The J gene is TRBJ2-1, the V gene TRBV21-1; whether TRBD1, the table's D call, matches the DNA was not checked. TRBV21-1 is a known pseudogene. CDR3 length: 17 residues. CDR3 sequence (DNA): TGTGCCAGCAGCAGCAGACAGGCCCCGACCACCGACAATGAGCAGTTCTTC. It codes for CASSSRQAPTTDNEQFF.

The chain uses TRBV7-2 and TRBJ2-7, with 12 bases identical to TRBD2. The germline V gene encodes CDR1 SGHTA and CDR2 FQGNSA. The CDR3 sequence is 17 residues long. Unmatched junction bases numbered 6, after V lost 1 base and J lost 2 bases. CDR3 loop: CASSLVTSGGAAYEQYF. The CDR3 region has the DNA TGTGCCAGCAGCTTAGTGACTAGCGGGGGAGCGGCCTACGAGCAGTACTTC.

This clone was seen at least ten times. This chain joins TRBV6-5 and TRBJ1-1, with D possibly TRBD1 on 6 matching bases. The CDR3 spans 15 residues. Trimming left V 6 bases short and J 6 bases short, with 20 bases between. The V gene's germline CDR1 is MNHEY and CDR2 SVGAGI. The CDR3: CASSKTIRDIPEAFF. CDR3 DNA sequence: TGTGCCAGCAGCAAGACCATTAGGGACATCCCTGAAGCTTTCTTT.

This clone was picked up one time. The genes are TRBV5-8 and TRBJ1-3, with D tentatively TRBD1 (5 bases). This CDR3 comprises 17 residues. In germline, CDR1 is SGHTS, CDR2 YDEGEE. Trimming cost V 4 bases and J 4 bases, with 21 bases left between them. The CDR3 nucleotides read TGTGCCAGCAGCCCGAGACTGGCAGGGCGATCGGGAAACACCATATATTTT. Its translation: CASSPRLAGRSGNTIYF.

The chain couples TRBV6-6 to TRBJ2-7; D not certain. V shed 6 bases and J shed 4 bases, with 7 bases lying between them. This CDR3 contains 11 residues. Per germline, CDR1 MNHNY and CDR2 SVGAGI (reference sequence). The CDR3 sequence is CASRSVYEQYF. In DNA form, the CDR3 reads TGTGCCAGCAGGTCGGTTTACGAGCAGTACTTC.

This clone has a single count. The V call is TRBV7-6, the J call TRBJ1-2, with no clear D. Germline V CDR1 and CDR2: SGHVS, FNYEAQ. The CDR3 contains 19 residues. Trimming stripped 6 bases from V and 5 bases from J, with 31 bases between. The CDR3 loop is CASSPSRQAIAGGLYGYTF. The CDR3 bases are TGTGCCAGCAGTCCAAGTCGGCAGGCAATAGCCGGCGGGCTATATGGCTACACCTTC.

The CDR3 nucleotides read TGTGCCAGGAGTCCGGGAGCACTCGTTCCCCCCACTGGAAACACCATATATTTT. This sequence encodes CARSPGALVPPTGNTIYF. V usage is TRBV5-4 and J usage is TRBJ1-3; D call uncertain. V was clipped by 8 bases and J by 2 bases, with 26 bases between them. Germline-derived CDR1 and CDR2 are SGHNT and YYREEE (reference sequence). The CDR3 sequence is 18 residues long.

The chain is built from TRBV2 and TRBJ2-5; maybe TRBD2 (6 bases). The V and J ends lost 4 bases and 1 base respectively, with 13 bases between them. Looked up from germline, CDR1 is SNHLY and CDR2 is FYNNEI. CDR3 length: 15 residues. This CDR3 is CASSGRSGIQETQYF. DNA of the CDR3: TGTGCCAGCAGTGGCCGTAGCGGCATCCAAGAGACCCAGTACTTC.

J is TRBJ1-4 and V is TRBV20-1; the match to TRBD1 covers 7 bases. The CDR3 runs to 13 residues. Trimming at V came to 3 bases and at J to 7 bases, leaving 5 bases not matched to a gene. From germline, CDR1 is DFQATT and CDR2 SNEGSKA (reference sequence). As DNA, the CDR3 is TGCAGTGCTAGTATAGGGGGCATTGAAAAACTGTTTTTT. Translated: CSASIGGIEKLFF.

CDR3: CATSDGSRREYF. The CDR3 nucleotides read TGTGCCACCAGTGATGGGTCGAGACGGGAGTACTTC. The chain employs TRBV24-1 and TRBJ2-7, with D unresolved. With 3 bases removed from V and 11 bases from J, the gap between germline ends came to 13 bases. The CDR3 length is 12 residues. Looked up from germline, CDR1 is KGHDR and CDR2 is SFDVKD.